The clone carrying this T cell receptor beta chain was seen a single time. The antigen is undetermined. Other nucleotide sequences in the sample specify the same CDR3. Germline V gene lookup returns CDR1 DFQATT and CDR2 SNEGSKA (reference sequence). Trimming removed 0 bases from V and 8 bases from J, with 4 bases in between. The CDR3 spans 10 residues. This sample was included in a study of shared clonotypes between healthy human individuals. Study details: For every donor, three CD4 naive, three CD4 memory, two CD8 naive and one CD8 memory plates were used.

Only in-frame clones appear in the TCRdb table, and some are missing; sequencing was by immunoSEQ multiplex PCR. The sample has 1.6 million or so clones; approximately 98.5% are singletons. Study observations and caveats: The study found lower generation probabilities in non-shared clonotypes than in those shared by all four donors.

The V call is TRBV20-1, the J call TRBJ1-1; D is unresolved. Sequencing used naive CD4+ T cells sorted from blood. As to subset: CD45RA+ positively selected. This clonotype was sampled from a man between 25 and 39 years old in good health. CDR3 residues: CSAREGEAFF. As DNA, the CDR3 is TGCAGTGCTAGAGAAGGGGAAGCTTTCTTT.